These 10 T cell receptor beta chains were sequenced from one sample in a study of T cells in Graves' hyperthyroidism and ophthalmopathy. The CDR3 regions of TCR beta were amplified from RNA transcripts. In the first-round RT-PCR of the TCR CDR3, the HTBI primer set was used. TCRdb passed the multiplex PCR reads through MiXCR, listing each CDR3 protein once. The sample comprises some 380,000 distinct CDR3 sequences, approximately 12% of which are singletons, and 20% rests with the top ten. The sample comprised blood. The receptors were gathered from a man in his thirties or forties with Graves' hyperthyroidism that later progressed to Graves' ophthalmopathy.

This clonotype was counted between two and nine times. The V gene is TRBV5-1, the J gene TRBJ1-6, with unresolved D. Trimming removed 0 bases from V and 5 bases from J, with 9 bases in between. The CDR3 sequence is 15 residues long. The germline V gene has CDR1 SGHRS and CDR2 YFSETQ. DNA for the CDR3: TGCGCCAGCAGCTTGGAGGCAGGTCATAATTCACCCCTCCACTTT. This codes for CASSLEAGHNSPLHF.

The J gene is TRBJ1-5, the V gene TRBV6-1; D may be TRBD1 (6 bases). The CDR3 contains 15 residues. V was shortened by 10 bases and J by 0 bases, with 16 bases between the two germline ends. Germline V gives CDR1 MNHNS, CDR2 SASEGT. The CDR3 DNA follows: TGTGCCATTCTGTTCCAGGGGTATAGCAATCAGCCCCAGCATTTT. It translates to CAILFQGYSNQPQHF.

Remarks on this clonotype: A much larger clone lies a single base off, so this may be a read error. The V gene is TRBV2, the J gene TRBJ1-2, with D uncertain. The CDR3 is 14 amino acids. Germline-derived CDR1 and CDR2 are SNHLY and FYNNEI. Here the CDR3 DNA reads TGTGCCAGCAGTTACGTAGCGGCGGGCTATGGCTGCACCTTC. Translation: CASSYVAAGYGCTF.

This clonotype was observed a handful of times. V usage is TRBV5-1 and J usage is TRBJ1-5; D not resolved. CDR1 is SGHRS, CDR2 YFSETQ, per germline. The germline V and J ends were trimmed by 4 bases and 13 bases, with 15 bases remaining between them. This CDR3 has 12 residues. The CDR3 here is CASSPGSGRQHF. Here the CDR3 DNA reads TGCGCCAGCAGCCCAGGATCGGGCCGGCAGCATTTT.

The rearrangement links TRBV7-8 to TRBJ1-1; D might be TRBD1 (5 bases). Germline V gene data show CDR1 as SGHVS and CDR2 as FQNEAQ. The V end was cut by 4 bases, the J end by 5 bases, with 23 bases between. This CDR3 comprises 17 residues. The CDR3 nucleotides read TGTGCCAGCAGCTCAACTCGAAGGGGCCGCCGGGGGACTGAAGCTTTCTTT. This codes for CASSSTRRGRRGTEAFF.

In its sample, this clonotype was seen a few times. The chain recombines TRBV25-1 with TRBJ1-6; D not certain. V gave up 1 base and J gave up 4 bases, with 2 bases separating them. Per the germline V gene, CDR1 is MGHDK and CDR2 is SYGVNS. The CDR3 runs 13 residues. The CDR3 coding sequence is TGTGCCAGCAGTGAATTTTATAATTCACCCCTCCACTTT. It encodes CASSEFYNSPLHF.

This clonotype was recorded many times. The V call is TRBV3-1, the J call TRBJ1-1; D not certain. The CDR3 runs to 15 residues. Looked up from germline, CDR1 is LGHDT and CDR2 is YNNKEL (reference sequence). Trimming left V 0 bases short and J 4 bases short, with 12 bases between. The CDR3 coding sequence is TGTGCCAGCAGCCAAGATCCACAGCTCCTCACTGAAGCTTTCTTT. Protein sequence: CASSQDPQLLTEAFF.

This clonotype was seen a handful of times. The J gene is TRBJ1-5, the V gene TRBV7-3, with TRBD1 matching over 7 bases. J lost 2 bases, V lost 2 bases, and 12 bases had no gene match. CDR1 is SGHTA and CDR2 is FQGTGA in the germline V gene. This CDR3 has 18 residues. In DNA form, the CDR3 reads TGTGCCAGCAGCTTAGCGGCAGGGGGTAGGGTATGCAATCAGCCCCAGCATTTT. Protein product: CASSLAAGGRVCNQPQHF.

This clonotype has only one observation. The chain is built from TRBV7-3 and TRBJ1-4; D possibly corresponds to TRBD1 (5 bases). Trimming cost V 5 bases and J 4 bases, with 14 bases left between them. Germline-derived CDR1 and CDR2 are SGHTA and FQGTGA. This CDR3 is 15 amino acids long. CDR3 bases: TGTGCCAGCAGCATCCAACGGGGGGTTAATGAAAAACTGTTTTTT. Its protein product is CASSIQRGVNEKLFF. The full variable domain, with the rest looked up from reference TRBV7-3 and TRBJ1-4, is GAGVSQTPSNKVTEKGKYVELRCDPISGHTALYWYRQSLGQGPEFLIYFQGTGAADDSGLPNDRFFAVRPEGSVSTLKIQRTERGDSAVYLCASSIQRGVNEKLFFGSGTQLSVL.

This clonotype showed up many times. This chain links TRBV2 with TRBJ2-3, with 14 bases that match TRBD2. CDR1 and CDR2 from the germline V gene are SNHLY and FYNNEI. The V gene end was trimmed by 5 bases and the J gene end by 14 bases; junction bases not matched to a gene: 9. The length of the CDR3 is 14 residues. CDR3 in DNA: TGTGCCAGCAGTCGACTAGCGGGGGGGGATAAACGGTATTTT. Translating gives CASSRLAGGDKRYF.